This TCR beta chain is drawn from a study of blood T cell repertoires in COVID-19. Study information: The United States, Italy and Spain supplied acute and convalescent COVID-19 samples. Sample material is recorded as cDNA or gDNA derived from T cells, B-cell-depleted T cells, or PBMCs.

Assay used: immunoSEQ multiplex PCR; TCRdb lists only in-frame clones, some missing. This sample yields 140,000 to 150,000 clones, of which approximately 85% are seen a single time; 1.5% to 2% belongs to the top ten. The sequence was obtained from a man in his 70s with acute or convalescent COVID-19. The sequencing sample was made of peripheral blood.

CDR3 DNA sequence: TGTGCCAGCAGTTTTGGACTAGCGGTAACCTACGAGCAGTACTTC. Translating it yields CASSFGLAVTYEQYF. The chain has TRBV28 and TRBJ2-7; 10 bases fit TRBD2. After removal of 3 bases from V and 2 bases from J, the junction contained 4 bases not matched to a gene. The length of the CDR3 is 15 residues. CDR1 is MDHEN and CDR2 is SYDVKM in the germline V gene. Full variable domain (rest looked up from reference TRBV28 and TRBJ2-7): DVKVTQSSRYLVKRTGEKVFLECVQDMDHENMFWYRQDPGLGLRLIYFSYDVKMKEKGDIPEGYSVSREKKERFSLILESASTNQTSMYLCASSFGLAVTYEQYFGPGTRLTVT.